What follows are 11 T cell receptor beta chains derived from one specimen sequenced in a study of blood T cell repertoires in COVID-19. Produced via immunoSEQ multiplex PCR; TCRdb's table is partial and in-frame only. The sample holds about 180,000 clones, roughly 75% seen once. Sample: peripheral blood. The receptors were gathered from a man in his 70s with active or convalescent COVID-19.

In the case of this clone: This CDR3 is also generated by other DNA sequences in the sample. V usage is TRBV30 and J usage is TRBJ2-3, with D perhaps TRBD1 (6 bases). This CDR3 comprises 13 residues. V gave up 0 bases and J gave up 3 bases, with 7 bases separating them. Per the germline V gene, CDR1 is GTSNPN and CDR2 is SVGIG (reference sequence). In DNA, the CDR3 is TGTGCCTGGAGTGTAGGGGGAACAGATACGCAGTATTTT. It is translated as CAWSVGGTDTQYF.

V is TRBV28 and J is TRBJ2-3, with TRBD2 identical over 8 bases. Trimming at V came to 2 bases and at J to 4 bases, leaving 2 bases not matched to a gene. The CDR3 has 14 amino acids. CDR1 and CDR2 from the germline V gene are MDHEN and SYDVKM. The CDR3 coding sequence is TGTGCCAGCAGTTTAACGGGAGGGGCAGATACGCAGTATTTT. Amino acid sequence: CASSLTGGADTQYF.

The DNA of the CDR3 is TGTGCCAGCAGCTTAGCCACCGAGGCAGAGACCCAGTACTTC. This translates into CASSLATEAETQYF. The V and J genes are TRBV7-9 and TRBJ2-5; no firm D call. Between the trimmed V and J ends, which lost 0 bases and 4 bases, there was a span of 9 bases. From germline, CDR1 is SEHNR and CDR2 FQNEAQ (reference sequence). The CDR3 consists of 14 residues.

The chain couples TRBV3-1 (or the pseudogene TRBV3-2) to TRBJ1-1; no firm D call. Deletions cut 2 bases from V and 1 base from J, with 8 bases between. CDR1 LGHDT and CDR2 YNNKEL come from the germline V gene (reference sequence). This CDR3 has 14 residues. In DNA form, the CDR3 reads TGTGCCAGCAGCCAAAACAAGTGGAACACTGAAGCTTTCTTT. Its protein product is CASSQNKWNTEAFF.

About this clone itself: The same CDR3 arises from other DNA sequences in this sample as well. For the CDR3, the DNA is TGTGCCAGCAGTTATTCCACGGAGAATTCACCCCTCCACTTT. Translation gives CASSYSTENSPLHF. The rearrangement uses TRBV6-5 and TRBJ1-6; D is ambiguous. V shed 3 bases and J shed 7 bases, with 10 bases lying between them. This CDR3 has 14 amino acids. Germline CDR1 is MNHEY and CDR2 is SVGAGI.

The chain is built from TRBV30 and TRBJ1-2, with a weak D call TRBD1 (5 bases). V was cut by 0 bases and J by 8 bases, with 10 bases left in between. CDR3 size: 12 residues. Germline lookup yields CDR1 GTSNPN and CDR2 SVGIG (reference sequence). CDR3 in amino acids: CAWSVQGRGYTF. In DNA, the CDR3 is TGTGCCTGGAGTGTCCAGGGTCGGGGCTACACCTTC.

This clone is a singleton in its sample. This chain uses TRBV7-9 with TRBJ1-6, with a possible D match to TRBD1 (6 bases). This CDR3 is 17 amino acids long. Germline V gives CDR1 SEHNR, CDR2 FQNEAQ (reference sequence). The ends were cut back, 5 bases at V and 10 bases at J, with 24 bases in the middle. The CDR3 loop is CASSNVQGIVSGSPLHF. In DNA, the CDR3 is TGTGCCAGCAGCAACGTACAGGGAATTGTGAGTGGGTCACCCCTCCACTTT. The entire variable domain, with the rest obtained from reference TRBV7-9 and TRBJ1-6, is as follows: DTGVSQNPRHKITKRGQNVTFRCDPISEHNRLYWYRQTLGQGPEFLTYFQNEAQLEKSRLLSDRFSAERPKGSFSTLEIQRTEQGDSAMYLCASSNVQGIVSGSPLHFGNGTRLTVT.

The genes are TRBV5-1 and TRBJ2-7; 9 bases align to TRBD1. J gave up 3 bases and V 3 bases, and 10 bases lay outside the gene matches. This CDR3 region has 16 residues. Germline V lookup: CDR1 SGHRS, CDR2 YFSETQ. The CDR3 region has the DNA TGCGCCAGCAGCTCCCATACAGGGGGCAGGTTCTACGAGCAGTACTTC. This translates into CASSSHTGGRFYEQYF.

The CDR3 DNA reads as TGTGCCTGGAGTACAGGGGAAGATGGCTACACCTTC. Its translation is CAWSTGEDGYTF. The chain couples TRBV30 to TRBJ1-2, with TRBD1 identical over 7 bases. The CDR3 has 12 amino acids. The trim removed 2 bases at V and 6 bases at J, leaving 3 bases unmatched. Germline assignment: CDR1 GTSNPN and CDR2 SVGIG (reference sequence).

The chain links TRBV29-1 to TRBJ2-5, with TRBD2 as a possible D gene (5 bases). The germline V gene has CDR1 SQVTM and CDR2 ANQGSEA. The CDR3 runs to 14 residues. The V and J ends lost 7 bases and 5 bases respectively, with 20 bases between them. CDR3 sequence: CSAVLGLGSETQYF. In nucleotides, the CDR3 is TGCAGCGCCGTGCTTGGACTGGGCAGCGAGACCCAGTACTTC.

The sample holds one count of this clone. This rearrangement joins TRBV18 to TRBJ2-3; D unclear. Trimming took 5 bases from V and 0 from J, leaving 12 bases between them. Germline V CDR1 and CDR2: KGHSH, LQKENI. The length of the CDR3 is 15 residues. The CDR3 bases are TGTGCCAGCTCAGTTACACGGGTTAGCACAGATACGCAGTATTTT. It encodes CASSVTRVSTDTQYF.